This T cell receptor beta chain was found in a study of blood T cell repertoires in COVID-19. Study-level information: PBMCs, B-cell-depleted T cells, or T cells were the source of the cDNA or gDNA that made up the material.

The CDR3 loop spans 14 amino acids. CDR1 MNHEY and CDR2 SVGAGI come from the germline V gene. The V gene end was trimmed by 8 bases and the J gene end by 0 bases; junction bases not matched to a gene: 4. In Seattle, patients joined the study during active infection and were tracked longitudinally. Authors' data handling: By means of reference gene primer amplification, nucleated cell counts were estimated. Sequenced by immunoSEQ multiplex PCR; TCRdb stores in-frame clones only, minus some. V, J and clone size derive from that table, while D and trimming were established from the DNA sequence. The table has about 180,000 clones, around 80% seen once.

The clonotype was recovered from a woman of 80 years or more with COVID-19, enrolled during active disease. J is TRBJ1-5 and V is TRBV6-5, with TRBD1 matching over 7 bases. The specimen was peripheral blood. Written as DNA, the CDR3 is TGTGCCAGCCTTGGACAGGTTAGCAATCAGCCCCAGCATTTT. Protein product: CASLGQVSNQPQHF.